This T cell receptor beta chain was captured by sequencing in a study of cytomegalovirus exposure and HLA in healthy donors. Study observations and caveats: Published work reported that the classifier diagnosed cytomegalovirus status with high specificity and sensitivity. When a later analysis was performed, an Asian-associated ancestry cluster reportedly had fewer N-insertions than the roughly 690-donor mean.

The length of the CDR3 is 14 residues. Germline V gene data show CDR1 as SGHRS and CDR2 as YFSETQ. The V and J ends lost 0 bases and 2 bases respectively, with 9 bases between them. About this clone: The antigen remains unidentified.

The primer mix had 60 Vbeta and 13 Jbeta primers. How the authors handled the data: In a later analysis, some 11 million of 75 million to 90 million unique beta chains occurred in at least two donors. This table comes from immunoSEQ multiplex PCR, and its TCRdb copy is limited to in-frame clones, with some not included. From that table come the V and J calls and clone size; the DNA was used to work out D and trimming. The sample consists of about 160,000 clones, roughly 83% of them appearing once. V and J are TRBV5-1 and TRBJ2-7, with unresolved D. The clonotype comes from a man aged 25-45 years in good health and CMV-seronegative. Sequencing input: PBMCs. CDR3 nucleotides: TGCGCCAGCAGCTTGGTGGGCTATCCCTACGAGCAGTACTTC. Encoded protein: CASSLVGYPYEQYF.